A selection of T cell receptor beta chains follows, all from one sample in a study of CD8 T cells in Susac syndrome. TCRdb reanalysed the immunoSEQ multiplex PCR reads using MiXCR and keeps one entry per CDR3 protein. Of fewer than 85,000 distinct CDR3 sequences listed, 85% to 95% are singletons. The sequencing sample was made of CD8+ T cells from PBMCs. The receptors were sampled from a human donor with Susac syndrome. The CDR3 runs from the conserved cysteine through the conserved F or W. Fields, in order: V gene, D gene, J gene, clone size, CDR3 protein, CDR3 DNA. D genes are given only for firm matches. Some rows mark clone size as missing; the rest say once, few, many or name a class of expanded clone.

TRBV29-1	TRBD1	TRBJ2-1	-	CSADRDGQFF	TGCAGCGCCGACAGGGATGGGCAGTTCTTC
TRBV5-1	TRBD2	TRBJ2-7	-	CASSLASGRAYEQYF	TGCGCCAGCAGCTTGGCTAGCGGGAGGGCCTACGAGCAGTACTTC
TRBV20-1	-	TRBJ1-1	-	CSARVQRISPNTEAFF	TGCAGTGCTAGAGTCCAGAGAATCTCACCGAACACTGAAGCTTTCTTT
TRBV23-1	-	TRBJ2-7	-	CASNRDEQYF	TGCGCCAGCAACAGGGACGAGCAGTACTTC
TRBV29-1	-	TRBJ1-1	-	CSVEGLITEAFF	TGCAGCGTTGAGGGGCTGATCACTGAAGCTTTCTTT
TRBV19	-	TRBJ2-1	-	CASTENNEQFF	TGTGCCAGTACGGAGAACAATGAGCAGTTCTTC
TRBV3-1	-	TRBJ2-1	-	CASSETSYNEQFF	TGTGCCAGCAGCGAGACCTCCTACAATGAGCAGTTCTTC
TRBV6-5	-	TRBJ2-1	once	CASSRSSAYNEQFF	TGTGCCAGCAGCCGTTCAAGCGCCTACAATGAGCAGTTCTTC
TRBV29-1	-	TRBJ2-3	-	CSVVGGGTDTQYF	TGCAGCGTCGTCGGTGGAGGCACAGATACGCAGTATTTT
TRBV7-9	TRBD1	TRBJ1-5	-	CASSSGQADFLPNQPQHF	TGTGCCAGCAGCTCCGGACAGGCTGATTTCCTCCCCAATCAGCCCCAGCATTTT
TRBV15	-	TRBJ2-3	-	CATSRVTGLADTQYF	TGTGCCACCAGCAGAGTAACAGGGTTAGCAGATACGCAGTATTTT
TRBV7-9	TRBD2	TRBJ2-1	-	CASSDLVGGDNEQFF	TGTGCCAGCAGCGATTTGGTGGGAGGGGACAATGAGCAGTTCTTC
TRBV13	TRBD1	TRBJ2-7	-	CASSLTTGLLAYEQYF	TGTGCCAGCAGCTTGACGACAGGGTTGCTGGCATACGAGCAGTACTTC
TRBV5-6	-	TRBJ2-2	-	CASSPYGEAGSGELFF	TGTGCCAGCAGCCCGTATGGGGAGGCAGGGAGCGGGGAGCTGTTTTTT
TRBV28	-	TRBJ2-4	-	CASSFGLAKNIQYF	TGTGCCAGCAGCTTTGGGCTAGCCAAAAACATTCAGTACTTC
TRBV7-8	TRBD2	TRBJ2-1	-	CASSSPGTSGSGGDEQFF	TGTGCCAGCAGCTCCCCCGGGACTAGCGGGAGTGGGGGGGATGAGCAGTTCTTC
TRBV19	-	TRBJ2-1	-	CASNFGGNEQFF	TGTGCCAGTAATTTCGGGGGCAATGAGCAGTTCTTC
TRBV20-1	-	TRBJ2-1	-	CSAKSSRDSLYNEQFF	TGCAGTGCTAAGTCGAGCCGGGACTCTTTGTACAATGAGCAGTTCTTC
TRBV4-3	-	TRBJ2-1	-	CASSQRQVDEQFF	TGCGCCAGCAGCCAACGACAGGTCGATGAGCAGTTCTTC
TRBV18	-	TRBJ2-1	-	CASSPLINEQFF	TGTGCCAGCTCACCTTTGATCAATGAGCAGTTCTTC
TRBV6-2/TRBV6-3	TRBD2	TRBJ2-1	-	CASRSNLAGAYNEQFF	TGTGCCAGCAGATCTAATCTAGCGGGAGCCTACAATGAGCAGTTCTTC
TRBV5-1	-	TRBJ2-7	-	CASGDTYEQYF	TGCGCCAGCGGGGACACCTACGAGCAGTACTTC
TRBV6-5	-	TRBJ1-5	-	CASSWAENQPQHF	TGTGCCAGCAGTTGGGCAGAGAATCAGCCCCAGCATTTT
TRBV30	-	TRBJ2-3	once	CAWSGGGRGDTQYF	TGTGCCTGGAGTGGGGGGGGGCGCGGAGATACGCAGTATTTT
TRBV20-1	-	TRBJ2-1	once	CSARDLREHNEQFF	TGCAGTGCTAGAGATCTGAGGGAACACAATGAGCAGTTCTTC
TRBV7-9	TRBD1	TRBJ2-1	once	CASSPTGNLPYNEQFF	TGTGCCAGCAGTCCGACAGGGAACCTACCCTACAATGAGCAGTTCTTC
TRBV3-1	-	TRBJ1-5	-	CASSHRTHQPQHF	TGTGCCAGCAGCCATAGGACCCATCAGCCCCAGCATTTT
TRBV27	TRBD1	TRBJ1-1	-	CASSSGTGPLNTEAFF	TGTGCCAGCAGTTCGGGGACAGGCCCCCTGAACACTGAAGCTTTCTTT
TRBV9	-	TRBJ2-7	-	CASSADGYEQYF	TGTGCCAGCAGCGCAGACGGATACGAGCAGTACTTC
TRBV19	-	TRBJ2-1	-	CASSISSYNEQFF	TGTGCCAGTAGTATTAGTTCTTACAATGAGCAGTTCTTC
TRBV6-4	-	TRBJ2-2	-	CASSDRDTGELFF	TGTGCCAGCAGTGACAGGGACACCGGGGAGCTGTTTTTT
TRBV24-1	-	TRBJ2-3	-	CATSARIGDTQYF	TGTGCCACCAGTGCCCGTATTGGGGATACGCAGTATTTT
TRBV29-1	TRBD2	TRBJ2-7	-	CSVEIAGDYEQYF	TGCAGCGTTGAAATAGCGGGAGACTACGAGCAGTACTTC
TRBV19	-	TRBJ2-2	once	CASSLRHNGGELFF	TGTGCCAGTAGTCTCAGACACAACGGCGGGGAGCTGTTTTTT
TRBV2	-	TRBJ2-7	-	CASSEGMEQYF	TGTGCCAGCAGTGAGGGGATGGAGCAGTACTTC
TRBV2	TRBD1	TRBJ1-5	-	CASSVDGTANSNQPQHF	TGTGCCAGCAGTGTGGATGGGACAGCGAATAGCAATCAGCCCCAGCATTTT
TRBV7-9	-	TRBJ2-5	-	CASSGGTEEETQYF	TGTGCCAGCAGCGGGGGGACCGAAGAAGAGACCCAGTACTTC
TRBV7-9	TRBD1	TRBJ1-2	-	CASSSGTGGMGYGYTF	TGTGCCAGCAGCTCCGGGACAGGGGGCATGGGCTATGGCTACACCTTC
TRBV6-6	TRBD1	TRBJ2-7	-	CASSYSGQGSYEQYF	TGTGCCAGCAGTTACTCGGGACAGGGCTCCTACGAGCAGTACTTC
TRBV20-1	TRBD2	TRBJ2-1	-	CSAPLAGGPDEQFF	TGCAGTGCCCCATTAGCGGGAGGGCCAGATGAGCAGTTCTTC
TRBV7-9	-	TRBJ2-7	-	CASSPTGTLPAAIYEQYF	TGTGCCAGCAGCCCCACCGGGACCCTACCCGCGGCAATCTACGAGCAGTACTTC
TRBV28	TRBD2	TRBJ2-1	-	CASSLSLSGSGYNEQFF	TGTGCCAGCAGTTTATCCCTTAGCGGGAGTGGGTACAATGAGCAGTTCTTC
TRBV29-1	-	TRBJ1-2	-	CSVEVNDGYTF	TGCAGCGTTGAAGTAAATGATGGCTACACCTTC
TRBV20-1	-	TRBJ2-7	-	CSARLGGAYEQYF	TGCAGTGCTAGGCTGGGAGGCGCCTACGAGCAGTACTTC
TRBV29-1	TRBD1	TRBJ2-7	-	CSVAGQANRGYEQYF	TGCAGCGTTGCTGGACAGGCTAACCGGGGCTACGAGCAGTACTTC
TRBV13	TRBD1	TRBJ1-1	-	CASSLGRGTGNTEAFF	TGTGCCAGCAGCTTAGGCCGAGGGACAGGCAACACTGAAGCTTTCTTT
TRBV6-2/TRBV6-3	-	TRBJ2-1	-	CASSVSDPLNEQFF	TGTGCCAGCAGCGTAAGCGACCCACTCAATGAGCAGTTCTTC
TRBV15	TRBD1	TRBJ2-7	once	CATSEDRRRDEQYF	TGTGCCACCAGCGAGGACAGGCGACGGGACGAGCAGTACTTC
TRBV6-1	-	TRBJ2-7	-	CASSDLDRPTYEQYF	TGTGCCAGCAGTGACCTAGACAGGCCCACCTACGAGCAGTACTTC
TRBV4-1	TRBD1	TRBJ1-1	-	CASSLTGVTEAFF	TGCGCCAGCAGCCTTACAGGGGTCACTGAAGCTTTCTTT
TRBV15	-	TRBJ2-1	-	CATSRQYNEQFF	TGTGCCACCAGCAGACAGTACAATGAGCAGTTCTTC
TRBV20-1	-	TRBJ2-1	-	CSASGTNYNEQFF	TGCAGTGCTTCGGGAACCAACTACAATGAGCAGTTCTTC
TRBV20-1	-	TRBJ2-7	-	CSARDWESYEQYF	TGCAGTGCTAGAGATTGGGAGTCCTACGAGCAGTACTTC
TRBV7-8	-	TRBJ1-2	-	CASSLAAYGYTF	TGTGCCAGCAGCTTAGCTGCCTATGGCTACACCTTC